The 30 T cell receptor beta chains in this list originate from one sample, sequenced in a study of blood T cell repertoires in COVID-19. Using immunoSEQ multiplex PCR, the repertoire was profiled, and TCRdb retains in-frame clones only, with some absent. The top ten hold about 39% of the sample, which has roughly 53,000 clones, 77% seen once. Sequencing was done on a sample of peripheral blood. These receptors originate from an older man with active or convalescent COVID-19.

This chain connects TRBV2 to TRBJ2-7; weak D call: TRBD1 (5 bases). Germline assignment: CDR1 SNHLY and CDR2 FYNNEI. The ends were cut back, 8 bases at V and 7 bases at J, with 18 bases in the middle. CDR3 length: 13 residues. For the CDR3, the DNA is TGTGCCAGCGGCCTACAGGCCCTTTCGGAGCAGTACTTC. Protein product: CASGLQALSEQYF. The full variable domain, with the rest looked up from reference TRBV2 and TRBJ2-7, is EPEVTQTPSHQVTQMGQEVILRCVPISNHLYFYWYRQILGQKVEFLVSFYNNEISEKSEIFDDQFSVERPDGSNFTLKIRSTKLEDSAMYFCASGLQALSEQYFGPGTRLTVT.

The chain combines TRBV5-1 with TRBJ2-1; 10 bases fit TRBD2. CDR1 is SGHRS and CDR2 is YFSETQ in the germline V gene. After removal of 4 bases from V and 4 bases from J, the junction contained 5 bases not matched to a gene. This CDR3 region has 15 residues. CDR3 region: CASSAGTSEYNEQFF. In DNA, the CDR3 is TGCGCCAGCAGCGCCGGGACTAGCGAGTACAATGAGCAGTTCTTC.

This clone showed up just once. CDR3 coding DNA: TGTGCCAGCAGACCGGGACAGGGACGCGGGGAGCAGTTCTTC. Amino acids: CASRPGQGRGEQFF. The V and J genes are TRBV27 and TRBJ2-1, with TRBD1 identical over 9 bases. The germline V gene encodes CDR1 MNHEY and CDR2 SMNVEV (reference sequence). Unmatched junction bases numbered 10, after V lost 6 bases and J lost 10 bases. The CDR3 is made up of 14 amino acids.

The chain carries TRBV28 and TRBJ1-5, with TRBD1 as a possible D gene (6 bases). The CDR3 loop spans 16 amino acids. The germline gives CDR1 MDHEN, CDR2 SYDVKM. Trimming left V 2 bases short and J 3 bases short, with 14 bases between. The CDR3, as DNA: TGTGCCAGCAGTTTAAGTTCAGGGGACATCAATCAGCCCCAGCATTTT. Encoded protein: CASSLSSGDINQPQHF. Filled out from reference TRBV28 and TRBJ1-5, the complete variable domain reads DVKVTQSSRYLVKRTGEKVFLECVQDMDHENMFWYRQDPGLGLRLIYFSYDVKMKEKGDIPEGYSVSREKKERFSLILESASTNQTSMYLCASSLSSGDINQPQHFGDGTRLSIL.

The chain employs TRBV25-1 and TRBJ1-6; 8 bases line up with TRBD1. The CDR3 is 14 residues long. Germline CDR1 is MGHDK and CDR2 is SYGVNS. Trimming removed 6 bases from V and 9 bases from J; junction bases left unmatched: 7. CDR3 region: CASSQTGEGSPLHF. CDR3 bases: TGTGCCAGCAGCCAGACAGGGGAAGGTTCACCCCTCCACTTT.

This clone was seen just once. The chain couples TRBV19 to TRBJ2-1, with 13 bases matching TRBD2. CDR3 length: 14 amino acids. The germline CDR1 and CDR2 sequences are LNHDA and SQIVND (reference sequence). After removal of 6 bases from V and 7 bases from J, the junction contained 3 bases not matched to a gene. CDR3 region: CASSKGLAGNEQFF. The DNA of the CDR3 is TGTGCCAGTAGCAAGGGACTAGCGGGAAATGAGCAGTTCTTC. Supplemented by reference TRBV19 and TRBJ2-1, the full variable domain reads DGGITQSPKYLFRKEGQNVTLSCEQNLNHDAMYWYRQDPGQGLRLIYYSQIVNDFQKGDIAEGYSVSREKKESFPLTVTSAQKNPTAFYLCASSKGLAGNEQFFGPGTRLTVL.

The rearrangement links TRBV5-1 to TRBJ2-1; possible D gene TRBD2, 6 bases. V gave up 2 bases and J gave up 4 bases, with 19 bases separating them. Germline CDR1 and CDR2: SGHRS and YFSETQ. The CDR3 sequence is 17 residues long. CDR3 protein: CASSFDGGLASYNEQFF. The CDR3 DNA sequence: TGCGCCAGCAGCTTCGATGGGGGACTCGCCTCTTACAATGAGCAGTTCTTC.

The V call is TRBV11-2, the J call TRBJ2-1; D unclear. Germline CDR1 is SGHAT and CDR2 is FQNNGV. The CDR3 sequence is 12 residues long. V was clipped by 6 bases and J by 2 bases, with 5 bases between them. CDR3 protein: CASSGPYNEQFF. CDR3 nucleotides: TGTGCCAGCAGTGGCCCCTACAATGAGCAGTTCTTC.

CDR3 bases: TGTGCCAGCAGCCGAAGACAGGGGGCAATTTCACCCCTCCACTTT. Protein: CASSRRQGAISPLHF. The chain has TRBV27 and TRBJ1-6, with 10 positions matching TRBD1. CDR1 is MNHEY, CDR2 SMNVEV, per germline (reference sequence). The CDR3 covers 15 residues. Trimming removed 6 bases from V and 9 bases from J; junction bases left unmatched: 8.

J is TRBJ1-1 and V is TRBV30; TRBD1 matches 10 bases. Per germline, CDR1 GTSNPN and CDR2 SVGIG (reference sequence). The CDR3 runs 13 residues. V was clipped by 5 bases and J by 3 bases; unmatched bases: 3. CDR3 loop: CAWDRGRDTEAFF. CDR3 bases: TGTGCCTGGGACAGGGGGCGCGACACTGAAGCTTTCTTT. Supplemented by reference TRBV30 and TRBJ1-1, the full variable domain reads SQTIHQWPATLVQPVGSPLSLECTVEGTSNPNLYWYRQAAGRGLQLLFYSVGIGQISSEVPQNLSASRPQDRQFILSSKKLLLSDSGFYLCAWDRGRDTEAFFGQGTRLTVV.

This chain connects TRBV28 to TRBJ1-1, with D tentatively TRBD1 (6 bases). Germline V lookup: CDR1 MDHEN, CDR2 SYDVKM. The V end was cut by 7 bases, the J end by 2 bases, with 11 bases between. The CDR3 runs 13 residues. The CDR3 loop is CASTQGGNTEAFF. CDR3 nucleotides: TGTGCCAGCACCCAAGGGGGTAACACTGAAGCTTTCTTT. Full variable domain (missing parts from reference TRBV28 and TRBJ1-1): DVKVTQSSRYLVKRTGEKVFLECVQDMDHENMFWYRQDPGLGLRLIYFSYDVKMKEKGDIPEGYSVSREKKERFSLILESASTNQTSMYLCASTQGGNTEAFFGQGTRLTVV.

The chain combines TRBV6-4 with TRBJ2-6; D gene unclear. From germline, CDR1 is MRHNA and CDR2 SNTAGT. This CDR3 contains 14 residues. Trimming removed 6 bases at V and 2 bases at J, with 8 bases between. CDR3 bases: TGTGCCAGCAGCGAGGATGCTGGGGCCAACGTCCTGACTTTC. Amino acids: CASSEDAGANVLTF.

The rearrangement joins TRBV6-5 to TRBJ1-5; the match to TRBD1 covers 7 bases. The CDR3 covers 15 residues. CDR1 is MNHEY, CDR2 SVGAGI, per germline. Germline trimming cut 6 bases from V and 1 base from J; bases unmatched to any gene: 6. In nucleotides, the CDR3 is TGTGCCAGCAGGGAGACAGGGAAAAGCAATCAGCCCCAGCATTTT. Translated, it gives CASRETGKSNQPQHF.

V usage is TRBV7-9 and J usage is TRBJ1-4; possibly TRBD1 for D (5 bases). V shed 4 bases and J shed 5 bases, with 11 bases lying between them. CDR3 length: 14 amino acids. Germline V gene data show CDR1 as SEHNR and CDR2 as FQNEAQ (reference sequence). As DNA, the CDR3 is TGTGCCAGCAGCTGGGACTCTGGAAATGAAAAACTGTTTTTT. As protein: CASSWDSGNEKLFF.

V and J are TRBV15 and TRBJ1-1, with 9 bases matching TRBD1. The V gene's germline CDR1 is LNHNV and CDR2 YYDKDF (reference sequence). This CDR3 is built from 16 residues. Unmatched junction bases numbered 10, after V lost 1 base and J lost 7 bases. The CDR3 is CATSRAPGQGLDEAFF. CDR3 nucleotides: TGTGCCACCAGCAGAGCCCCGGGACAGGGATTGGATGAAGCTTTCTTT.

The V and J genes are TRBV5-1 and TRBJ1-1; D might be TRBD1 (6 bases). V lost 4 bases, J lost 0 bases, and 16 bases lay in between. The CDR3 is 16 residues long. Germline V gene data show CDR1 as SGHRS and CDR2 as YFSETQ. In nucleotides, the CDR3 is TGCGCCAGCAGCACAACAGGGTTGGGCATGAACACTGAAGCTTTCTTT. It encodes CASSTTGLGMNTEAFF.

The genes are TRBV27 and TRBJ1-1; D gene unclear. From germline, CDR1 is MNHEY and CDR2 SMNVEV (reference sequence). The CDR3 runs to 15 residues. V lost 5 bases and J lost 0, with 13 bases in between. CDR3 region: CASSPSPHMNTEAFF. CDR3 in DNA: TGTGCCAGCAGTCCCTCCCCCCACATGAACACTGAAGCTTTCTTT.

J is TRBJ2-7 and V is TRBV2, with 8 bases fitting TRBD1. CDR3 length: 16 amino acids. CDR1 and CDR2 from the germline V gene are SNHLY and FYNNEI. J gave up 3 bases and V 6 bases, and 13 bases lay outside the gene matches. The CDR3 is CASREPTGARIYEQYF. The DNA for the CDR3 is TGTGCCAGCAGGGAACCGACAGGGGCTAGAATCTACGAGCAGTACTTC. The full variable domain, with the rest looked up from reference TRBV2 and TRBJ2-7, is EPEVTQTPSHQVTQMGQEVILRCVPISNHLYFYWYRQILGQKVEFLVSFYNNEISEKSEIFDDQFSVERPDGSNFTLKIRSTKLEDSAMYFCASREPTGARIYEQYFGPGTRLTVT.

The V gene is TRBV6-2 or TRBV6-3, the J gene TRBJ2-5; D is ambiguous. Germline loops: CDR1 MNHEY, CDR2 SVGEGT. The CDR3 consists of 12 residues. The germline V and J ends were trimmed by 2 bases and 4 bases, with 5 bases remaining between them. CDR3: CASSYVRETQYF. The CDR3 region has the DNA TGTGCCAGCAGTTACGTCCGAGAGACCCAGTACTTC.

The CDR3 coding sequence is TGCAGCGTTGAGGGTCTCGGCGGGGGCGGCACCGGGGAGCTGTTTTTT. Its translation is CSVEGLGGGGTGELFF. The chain has TRBV29-1 and TRBJ2-2; weak D call: TRBD2 (7 bases). V shed 3 bases and J shed 4 bases, with 18 bases lying between them. Germline V gene data show CDR1 as SQVTM and CDR2 as ANQGSEA. This CDR3 is built from 16 residues.

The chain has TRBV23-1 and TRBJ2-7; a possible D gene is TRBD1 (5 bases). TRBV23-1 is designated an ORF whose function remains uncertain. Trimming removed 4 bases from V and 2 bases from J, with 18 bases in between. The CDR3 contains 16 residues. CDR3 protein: CASSPRGAGMTYEQYF. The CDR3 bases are TGCGCCAGCAGTCCCCGCGGAGCAGGGATGACCTACGAGCAGTACTTC.

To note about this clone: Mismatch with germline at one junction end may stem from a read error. This CDR3 reads CASSLALQGLSGNTIYF. CDR3 DNA: TGTGCCAGCAGTTTAGCCTTACAGGGCCTCTCTGGAAACACCATATATTTT. The chain joins TRBV7-9 to TRBJ1-3; D may be TRBD1 (6 bases). Germline V CDR1 and CDR2: SEHNR, FQNEAQ (reference sequence). This CDR3 is built from 17 residues.

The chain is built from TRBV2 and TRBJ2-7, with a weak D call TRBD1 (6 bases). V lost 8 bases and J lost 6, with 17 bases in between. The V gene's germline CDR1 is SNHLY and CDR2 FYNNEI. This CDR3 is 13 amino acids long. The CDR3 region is CASSPGDTTEQYF. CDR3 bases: TGTGCCAGCTCGCCAGGGGATACGACCGAGCAGTACTTC.

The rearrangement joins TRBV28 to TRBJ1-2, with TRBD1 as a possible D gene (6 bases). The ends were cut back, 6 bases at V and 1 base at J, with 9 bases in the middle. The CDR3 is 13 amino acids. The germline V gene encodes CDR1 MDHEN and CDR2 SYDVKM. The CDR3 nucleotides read TGTGCCAGCAGGGACAGAAGTAACTATGGCTACACCTTC. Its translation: CASRDRSNYGYTF.

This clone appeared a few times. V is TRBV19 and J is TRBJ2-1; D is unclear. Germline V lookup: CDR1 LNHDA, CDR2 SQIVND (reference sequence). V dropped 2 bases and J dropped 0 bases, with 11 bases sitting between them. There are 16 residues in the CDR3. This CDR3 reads CASSIRDRSSYNEQFF. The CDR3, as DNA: TGTGCCAGTAGTATAAGAGACCGGAGCTCCTACAATGAGCAGTTCTTC.

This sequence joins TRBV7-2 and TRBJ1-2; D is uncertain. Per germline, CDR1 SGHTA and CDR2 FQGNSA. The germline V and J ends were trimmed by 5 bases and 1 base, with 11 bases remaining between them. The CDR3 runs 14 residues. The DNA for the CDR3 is TGTGCCAGCAGCACCGCGGCCCGTAACTATGGCTACACCTTC. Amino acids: CASSTAARNYGYTF.

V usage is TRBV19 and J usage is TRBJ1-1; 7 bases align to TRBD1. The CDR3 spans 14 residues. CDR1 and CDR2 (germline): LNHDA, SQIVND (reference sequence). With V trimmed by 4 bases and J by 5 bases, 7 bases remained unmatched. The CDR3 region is CASSTTGVRTEAFF. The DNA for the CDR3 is TGTGCCAGTAGTACTACAGGGGTGCGGACTGAAGCTTTCTTT.

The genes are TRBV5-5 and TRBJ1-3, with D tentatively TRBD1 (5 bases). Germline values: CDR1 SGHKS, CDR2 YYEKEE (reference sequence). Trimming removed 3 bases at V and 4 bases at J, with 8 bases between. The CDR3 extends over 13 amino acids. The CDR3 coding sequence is TGTGCCAGCAGCTCCCGGACAGGAAACACCATATATTTT. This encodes CASSSRTGNTIYF.

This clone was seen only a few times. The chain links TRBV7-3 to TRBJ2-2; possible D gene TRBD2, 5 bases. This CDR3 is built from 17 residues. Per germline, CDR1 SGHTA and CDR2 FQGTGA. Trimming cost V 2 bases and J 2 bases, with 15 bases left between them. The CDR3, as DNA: TGTGCCAGCAGCTTATTTGGGAGCGCTCGTAACACCGGGGAGCTGTTTTTT. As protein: CASSLFGSARNTGELFF.

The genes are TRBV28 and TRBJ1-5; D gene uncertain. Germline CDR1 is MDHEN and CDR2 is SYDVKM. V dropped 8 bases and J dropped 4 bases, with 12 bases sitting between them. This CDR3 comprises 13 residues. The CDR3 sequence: CASRLNRNQPQHF. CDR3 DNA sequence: TGTGCCAGCCGCCTGAACCGGAATCAGCCCCAGCATTTT.